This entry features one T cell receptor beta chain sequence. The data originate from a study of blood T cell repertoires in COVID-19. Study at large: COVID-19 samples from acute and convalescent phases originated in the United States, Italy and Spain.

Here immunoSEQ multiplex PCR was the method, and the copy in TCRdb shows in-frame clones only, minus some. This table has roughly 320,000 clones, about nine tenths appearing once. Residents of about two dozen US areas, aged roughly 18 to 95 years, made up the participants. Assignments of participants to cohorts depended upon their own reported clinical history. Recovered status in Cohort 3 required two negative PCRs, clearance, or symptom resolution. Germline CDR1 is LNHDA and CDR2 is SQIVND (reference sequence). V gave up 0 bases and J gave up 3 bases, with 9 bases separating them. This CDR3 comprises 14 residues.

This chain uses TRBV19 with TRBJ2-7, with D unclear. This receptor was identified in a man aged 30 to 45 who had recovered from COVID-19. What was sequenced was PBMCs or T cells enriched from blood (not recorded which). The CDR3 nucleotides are TGTGCCAGTAGTATAGATCTGGCAGTCTACGAGCAGTACTTC. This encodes CASSIDLAVYEQYF.